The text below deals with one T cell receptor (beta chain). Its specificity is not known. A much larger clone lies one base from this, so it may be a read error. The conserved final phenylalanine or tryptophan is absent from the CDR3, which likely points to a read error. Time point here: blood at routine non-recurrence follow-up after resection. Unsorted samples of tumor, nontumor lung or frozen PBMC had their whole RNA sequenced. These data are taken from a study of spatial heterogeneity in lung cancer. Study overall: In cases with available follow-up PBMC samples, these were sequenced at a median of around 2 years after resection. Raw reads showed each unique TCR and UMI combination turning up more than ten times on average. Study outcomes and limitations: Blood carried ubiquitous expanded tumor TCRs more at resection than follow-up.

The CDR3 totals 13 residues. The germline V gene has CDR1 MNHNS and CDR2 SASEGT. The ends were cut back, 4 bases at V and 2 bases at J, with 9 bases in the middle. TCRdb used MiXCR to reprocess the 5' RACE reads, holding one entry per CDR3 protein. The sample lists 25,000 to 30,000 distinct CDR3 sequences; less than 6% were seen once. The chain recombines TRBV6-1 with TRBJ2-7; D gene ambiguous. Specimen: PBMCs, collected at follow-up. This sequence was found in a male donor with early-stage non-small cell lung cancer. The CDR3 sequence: CASSAGPTYEQYI. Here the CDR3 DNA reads TGTGCCAGCAGTGCCGGGCCGACCTACGAGCAGTACATC.